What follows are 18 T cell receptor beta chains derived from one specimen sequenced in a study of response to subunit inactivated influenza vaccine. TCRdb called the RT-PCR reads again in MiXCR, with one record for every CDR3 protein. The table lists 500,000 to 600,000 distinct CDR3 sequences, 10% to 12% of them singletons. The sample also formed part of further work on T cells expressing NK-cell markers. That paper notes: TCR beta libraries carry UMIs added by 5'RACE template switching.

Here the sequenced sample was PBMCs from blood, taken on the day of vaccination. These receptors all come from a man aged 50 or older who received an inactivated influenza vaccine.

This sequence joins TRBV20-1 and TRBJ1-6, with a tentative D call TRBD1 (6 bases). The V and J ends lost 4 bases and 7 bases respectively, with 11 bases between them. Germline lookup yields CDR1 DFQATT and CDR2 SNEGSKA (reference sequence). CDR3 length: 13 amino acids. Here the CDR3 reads CSATRQANSPLHF. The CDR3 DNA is TGCAGTGCTACCAGACAGGCCAATTCACCCCTCCACTTT.

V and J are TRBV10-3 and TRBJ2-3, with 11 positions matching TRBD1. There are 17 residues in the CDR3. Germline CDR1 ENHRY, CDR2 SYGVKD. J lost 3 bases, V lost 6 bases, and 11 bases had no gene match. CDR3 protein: CAIRGTGGLPVTDTQYF. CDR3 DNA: TGTGCCATCAGGGGGACAGGGGGGCTCCCGGTGACAGATACGCAGTATTTT.

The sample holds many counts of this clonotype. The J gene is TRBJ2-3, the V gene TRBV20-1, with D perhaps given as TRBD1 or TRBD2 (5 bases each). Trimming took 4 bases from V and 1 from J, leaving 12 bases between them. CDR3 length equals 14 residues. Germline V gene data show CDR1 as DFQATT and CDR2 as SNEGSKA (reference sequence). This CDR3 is CSAMGVRRTDTQYF. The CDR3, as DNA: TGCAGTGCTATGGGGGTCCGTCGCACAGATACGCAGTATTTT.

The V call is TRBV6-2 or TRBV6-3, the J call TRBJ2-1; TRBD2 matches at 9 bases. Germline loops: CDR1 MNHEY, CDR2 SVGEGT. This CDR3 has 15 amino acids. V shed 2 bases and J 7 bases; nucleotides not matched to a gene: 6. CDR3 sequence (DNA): TGTGCCAGCAGTTACGCCCTCCTAGCGGGAAATGAGCAGTTCTTC. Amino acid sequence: CASSYALLAGNEQFF.

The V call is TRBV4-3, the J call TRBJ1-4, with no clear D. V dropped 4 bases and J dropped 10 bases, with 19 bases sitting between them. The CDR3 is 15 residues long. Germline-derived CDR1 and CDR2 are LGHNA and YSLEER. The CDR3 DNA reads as TGCGCCAGCAGCCCCCGGACGGAAACTTGGGGAAAACTGTTTTTT. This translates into CASSPRTETWGKLFF.

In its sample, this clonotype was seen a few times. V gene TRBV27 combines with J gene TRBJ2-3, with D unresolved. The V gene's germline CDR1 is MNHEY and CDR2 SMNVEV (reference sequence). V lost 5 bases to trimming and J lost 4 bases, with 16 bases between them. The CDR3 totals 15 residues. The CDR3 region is CASSTVDGPADTQYF. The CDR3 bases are TGTGCCAGCAGTACCGTAGACGGACCAGCAGATACGCAGTATTTT.

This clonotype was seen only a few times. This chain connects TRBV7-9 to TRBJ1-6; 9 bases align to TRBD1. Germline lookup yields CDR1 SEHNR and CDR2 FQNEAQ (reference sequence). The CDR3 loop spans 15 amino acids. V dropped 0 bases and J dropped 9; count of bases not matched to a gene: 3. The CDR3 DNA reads TGTGCCAGCAGCTTAGCCGGGACAGGGCTTTCACCCCTCCACTTT. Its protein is CASSLAGTGLSPLHF.

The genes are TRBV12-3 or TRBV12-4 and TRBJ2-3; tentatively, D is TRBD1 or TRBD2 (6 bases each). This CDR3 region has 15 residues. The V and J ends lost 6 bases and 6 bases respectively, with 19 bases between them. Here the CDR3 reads CASRTGTPRGDTQYF. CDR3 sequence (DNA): TGTGCCAGCAGAACCGGGACTCCGAGGGGGGATACGCAGTATTTT.

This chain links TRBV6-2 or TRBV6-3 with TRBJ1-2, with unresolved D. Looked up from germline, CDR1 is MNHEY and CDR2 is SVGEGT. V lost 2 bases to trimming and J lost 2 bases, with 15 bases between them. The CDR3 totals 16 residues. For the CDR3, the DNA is TGTGCCAGCAGTTACAGAAAAAGGACGGCGAACTATGGCTACACCTTC. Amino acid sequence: CASSYRKRTANYGYTF.

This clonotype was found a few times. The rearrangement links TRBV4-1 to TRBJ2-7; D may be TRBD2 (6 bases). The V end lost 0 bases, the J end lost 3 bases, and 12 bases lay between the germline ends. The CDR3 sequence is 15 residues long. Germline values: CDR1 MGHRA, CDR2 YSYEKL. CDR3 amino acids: CASSQEGTGLYEQYF. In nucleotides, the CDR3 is TGCGCCAGCAGCCAAGAAGGGACGGGACTCTACGAGCAGTACTTC.

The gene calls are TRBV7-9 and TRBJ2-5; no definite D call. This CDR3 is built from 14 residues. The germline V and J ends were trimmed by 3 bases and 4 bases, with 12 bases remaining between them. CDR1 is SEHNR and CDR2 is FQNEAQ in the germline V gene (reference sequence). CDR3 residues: CASSFPGLTETQYF. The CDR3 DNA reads TGTGCCAGCAGCTTCCCCGGATTGACAGAGACCCAGTACTTC.

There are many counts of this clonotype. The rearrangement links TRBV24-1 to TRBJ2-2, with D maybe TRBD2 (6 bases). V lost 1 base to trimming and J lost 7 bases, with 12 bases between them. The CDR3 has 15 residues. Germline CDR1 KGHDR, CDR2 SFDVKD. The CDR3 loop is CATSDFSGVIGELFF. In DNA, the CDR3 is TGTGCCACCAGTGATTTCTCGGGAGTTATCGGGGAGCTGTTTTTT.

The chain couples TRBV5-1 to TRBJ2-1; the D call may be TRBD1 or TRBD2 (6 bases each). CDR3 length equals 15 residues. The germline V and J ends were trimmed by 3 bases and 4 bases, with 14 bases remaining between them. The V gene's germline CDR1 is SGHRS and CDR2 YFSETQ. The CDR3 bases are TGCGCCAGCAGCTCCGCGGGACAAAATTACAATGAGCAGTTCTTC. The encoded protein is CASSSAGQNYNEQFF. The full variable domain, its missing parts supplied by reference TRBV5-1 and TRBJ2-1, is KAGVTQTPRYLIKTRGQQVTLSCSPISGHRSVSWYQQTPGQGLQFLFEYFSETQRNKGNFPGRFSGRQFSNSRSEMNVSTLELGDSALYLCASSSAGQNYNEQFFGPGTRLTVL.

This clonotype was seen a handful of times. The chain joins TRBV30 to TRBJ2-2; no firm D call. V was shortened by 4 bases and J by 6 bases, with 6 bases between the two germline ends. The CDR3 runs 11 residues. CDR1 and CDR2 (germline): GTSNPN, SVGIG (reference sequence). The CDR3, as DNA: TGTGCCTGGACACACGCCGGGGAGCTGTTTTTT. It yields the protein CAWTHAGELFF.

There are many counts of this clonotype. DNA for the CDR3: TGTGCCAGCTCACCAAGACAGGGGGAATACGAGCAGTACTTC. As protein: CASSPRQGEYEQYF. The chain uses TRBV18 and TRBJ2-7; TRBD1 agrees at 9 bases. Germline V gene data show CDR1 as KGHSH and CDR2 as LQKENI. The length of the CDR3 is 14 residues. V was clipped by 2 bases and J by 4 bases; unmatched bases: 3.

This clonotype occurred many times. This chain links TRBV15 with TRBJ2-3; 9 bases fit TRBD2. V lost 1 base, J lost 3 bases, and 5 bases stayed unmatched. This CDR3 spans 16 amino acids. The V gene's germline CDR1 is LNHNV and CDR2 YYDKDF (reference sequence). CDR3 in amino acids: CATSRGSGGRTDTQYF. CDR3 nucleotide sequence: TGTGCCACCAGCAGAGGAAGCGGGGGGAGGACAGATACGCAGTATTTT.

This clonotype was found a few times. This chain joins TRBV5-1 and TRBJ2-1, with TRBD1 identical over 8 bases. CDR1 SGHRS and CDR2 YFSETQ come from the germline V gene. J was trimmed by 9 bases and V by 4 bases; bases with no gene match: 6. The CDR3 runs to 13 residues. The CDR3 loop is CASSRTGLGEQFF. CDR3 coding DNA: TGCGCCAGCAGCCGGACAGGGTTGGGTGAGCAGTTCTTC.

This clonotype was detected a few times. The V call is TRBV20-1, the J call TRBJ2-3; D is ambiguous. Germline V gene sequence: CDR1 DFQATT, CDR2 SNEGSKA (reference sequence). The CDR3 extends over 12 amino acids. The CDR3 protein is CSIAKGTDTQYF. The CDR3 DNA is TGCAGCATAGCTAAAGGCACAGATACGCAGTATTTT.